This paragraph reports one T cell receptor (beta chain). Per the original methods: Scientists estimated how many nucleated cells there were by amplifying reference gene primers. The assay was immunoSEQ multiplex PCR, and TCRdb's table has in-frame clones only and misses some. V, J and clone size derive from that table, while D and trimming were established from the DNA sequence. The data hold about 120,000 clones, with approximately 86% observed a single time. The sample comes from a study of blood T cell repertoires in COVID-19. Study at large: Both acute and convalescent COVID-19 samples were obtained from the United States, Italy and Spain. From T cells, B-cell-depleted T cells, or PBMCs came the material, which was cDNA or gDNA.

Germline V gene data show CDR1 as GTSNPN and CDR2 as SVGIG (reference sequence). V shed 0 bases, J shed 3 bases, and the junction held 4 bases outside the gene matches. The CDR3 spans 14 residues. The TCR sequence derives from a human donor in a cohort sampled during active COVID-19. The sequenced sample consisted of peripheral blood. The genes are TRBV30 and TRBJ1-1; 7 bases line up with TRBD1. CDR3 coding DNA: TGTGCCTGGAGTGTGACAGGGCTCGACACTGAAGCTTTCTTT. Translated: CAWSVTGLDTEAFF.